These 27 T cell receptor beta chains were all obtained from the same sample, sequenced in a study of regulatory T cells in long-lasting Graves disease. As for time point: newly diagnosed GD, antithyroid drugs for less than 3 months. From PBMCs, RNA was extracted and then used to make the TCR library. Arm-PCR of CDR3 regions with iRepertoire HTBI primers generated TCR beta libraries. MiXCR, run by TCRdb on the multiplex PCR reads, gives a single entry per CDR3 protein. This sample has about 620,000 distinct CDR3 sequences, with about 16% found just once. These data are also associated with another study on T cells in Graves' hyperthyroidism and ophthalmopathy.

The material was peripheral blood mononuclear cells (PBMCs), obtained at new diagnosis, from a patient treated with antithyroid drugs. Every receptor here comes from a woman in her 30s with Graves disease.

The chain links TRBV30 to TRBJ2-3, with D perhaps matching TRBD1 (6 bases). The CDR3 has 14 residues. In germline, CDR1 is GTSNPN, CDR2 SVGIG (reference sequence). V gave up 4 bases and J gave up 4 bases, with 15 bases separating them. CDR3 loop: CAWIIGTGPDTQYF. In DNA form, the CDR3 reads TGTGCCTGGATCATCGGAACAGGGCCAGATACGCAGTATTTT.

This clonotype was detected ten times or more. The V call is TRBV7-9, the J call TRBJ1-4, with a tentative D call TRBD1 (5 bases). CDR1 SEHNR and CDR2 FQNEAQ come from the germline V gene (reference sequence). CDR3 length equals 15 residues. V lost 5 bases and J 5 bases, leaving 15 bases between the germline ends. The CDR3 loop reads CASSDAGGFNEKLFF. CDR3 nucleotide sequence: TGTGCCAGCAGCGACGCCGGGGGGTTCAATGAAAAACTGTTTTTT.

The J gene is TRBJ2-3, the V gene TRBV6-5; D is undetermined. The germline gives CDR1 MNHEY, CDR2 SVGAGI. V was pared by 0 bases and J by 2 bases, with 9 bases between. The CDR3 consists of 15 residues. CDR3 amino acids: CASSYSASLTDTQYF. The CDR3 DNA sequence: TGTGCCAGCAGTTACTCGGCCAGCCTCACAGATACGCAGTATTTT.

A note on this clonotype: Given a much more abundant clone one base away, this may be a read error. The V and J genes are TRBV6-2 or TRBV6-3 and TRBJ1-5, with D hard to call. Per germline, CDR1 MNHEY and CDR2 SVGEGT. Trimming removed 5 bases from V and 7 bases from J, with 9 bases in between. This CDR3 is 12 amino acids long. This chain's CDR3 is CASSEVEQPQHF. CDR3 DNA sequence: TGTGCCAGCAGTGAAGTTGAGCAGCCCCAGCATTTT.

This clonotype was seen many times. The DNA for the CDR3 is TGTGCCAGCAGTTTCCCGACCCAGGGCCGTTCGAGTGGCAATCAGCCCCAGCATTTT. Amino acid sequence: CASSFPTQGRSSGNQPQHF. The chain couples TRBV28 to TRBJ1-5, with a tentative D call TRBD1 (5 bases). The length of the CDR3 is 19 residues. Trimming removed 3 bases at V and 2 bases at J, with 23 bases between. Germline lookup yields CDR1 MDHEN and CDR2 SYDVKM.

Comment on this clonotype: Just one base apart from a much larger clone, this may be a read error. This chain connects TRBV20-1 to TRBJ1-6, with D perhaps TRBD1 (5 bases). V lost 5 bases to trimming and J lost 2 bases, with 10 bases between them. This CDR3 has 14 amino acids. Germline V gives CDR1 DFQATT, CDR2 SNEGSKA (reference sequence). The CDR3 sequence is CSARGQAYNSPLHF. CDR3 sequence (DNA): TGCAGTGCTCGGGGCCAGGCCTATAATTCACCCCTCCACTTT.

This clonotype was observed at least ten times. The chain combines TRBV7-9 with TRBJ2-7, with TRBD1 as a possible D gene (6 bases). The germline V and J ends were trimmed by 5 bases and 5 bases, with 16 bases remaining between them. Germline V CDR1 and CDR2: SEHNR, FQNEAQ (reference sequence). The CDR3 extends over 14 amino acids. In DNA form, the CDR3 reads TGTGCCAGCAGCCGCCCCGACAGGATCAACGAGCAGTACTTC. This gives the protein CASSRPDRINEQYF.

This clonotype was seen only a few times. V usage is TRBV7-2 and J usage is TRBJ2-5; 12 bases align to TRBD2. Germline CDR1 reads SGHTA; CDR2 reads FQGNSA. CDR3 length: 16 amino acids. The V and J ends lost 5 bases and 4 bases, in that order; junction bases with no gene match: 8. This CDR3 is CASSAATSGSRETQYF. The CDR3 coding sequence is TGTGCCAGCAGCGCCGCGACTAGCGGGAGCCGAGAGACCCAGTACTTC.

DNA of the CDR3: TGTGCCAGCAGCCAAGGTGATACCTACGAGCAGTACTTC. This sequence encodes CASSQGDTYEQYF. The rearrangement uses TRBV3-1 and TRBJ2-7; D not resolved. Germline values: CDR1 LGHDT, CDR2 YNNKEL (reference sequence). Trimming took off 1 base at V and 2 bases at J, with 6 bases between the two ends. The CDR3 covers 13 residues.

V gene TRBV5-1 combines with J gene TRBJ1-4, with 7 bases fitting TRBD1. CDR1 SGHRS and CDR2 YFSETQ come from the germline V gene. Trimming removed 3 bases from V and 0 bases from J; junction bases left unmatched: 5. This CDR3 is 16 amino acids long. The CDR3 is CASSSGGQATNEKLFF. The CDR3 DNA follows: TGCGCCAGCAGCTCCGGCGGACAGGCAACTAATGAAAAACTGTTTTTT.

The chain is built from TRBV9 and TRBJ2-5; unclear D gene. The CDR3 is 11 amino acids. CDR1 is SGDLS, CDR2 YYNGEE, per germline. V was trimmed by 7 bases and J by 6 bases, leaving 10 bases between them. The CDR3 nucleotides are TGTGCCAGCGGACCAACGAAGACCCAGTACTTC. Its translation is CASGPTKTQYF.

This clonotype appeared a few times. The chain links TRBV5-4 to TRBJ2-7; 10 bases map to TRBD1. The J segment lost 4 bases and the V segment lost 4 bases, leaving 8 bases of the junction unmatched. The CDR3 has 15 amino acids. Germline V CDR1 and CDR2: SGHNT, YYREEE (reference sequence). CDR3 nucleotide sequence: TGTGCCAGCAGCCAGGACAGGGGGATCCTTTACGAGCAGTACTTC. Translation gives CASSQDRGILYEQYF.

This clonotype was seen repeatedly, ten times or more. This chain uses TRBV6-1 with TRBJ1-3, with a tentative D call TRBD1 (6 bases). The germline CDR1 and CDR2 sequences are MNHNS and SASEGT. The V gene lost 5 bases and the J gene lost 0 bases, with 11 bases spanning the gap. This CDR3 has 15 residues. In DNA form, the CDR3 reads TGTGCCAGCAGTCCGCAGGACAGCTCTGGAAACACCATATATTTT. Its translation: CASSPQDSSGNTIYF.

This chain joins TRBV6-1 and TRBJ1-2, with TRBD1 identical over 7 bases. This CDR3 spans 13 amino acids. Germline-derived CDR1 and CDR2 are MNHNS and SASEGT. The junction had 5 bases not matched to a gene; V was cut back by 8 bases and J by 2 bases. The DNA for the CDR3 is TGTGCCAGCGCCCTACAGGGGAACTATGGCTACACCTTC. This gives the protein CASALQGNYGYTF.

CDR3 sequence reads: CASSPGSTSREQYF. The CDR3 DNA reads as TGTGCCAGCAGCCCCGGGTCCACATCGAGAGAGCAGTACTTC. The chain links TRBV13 to TRBJ2-7; no firm D call. Germline V gene data show CDR1 as PRHDT and CDR2 as FYEKMQ (reference sequence). Trimming removed 5 bases at V and 7 bases at J, with 18 bases between. The CDR3 sequence is 14 residues long.

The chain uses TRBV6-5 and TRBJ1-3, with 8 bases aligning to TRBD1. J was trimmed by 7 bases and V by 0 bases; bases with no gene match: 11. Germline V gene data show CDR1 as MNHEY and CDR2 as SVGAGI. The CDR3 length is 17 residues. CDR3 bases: TGTGCCAGCAGTTACTCGAGATTAGACAGGGGAGGTAACACCATATATTTT. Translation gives CASSYSRLDRGGNTIYF.

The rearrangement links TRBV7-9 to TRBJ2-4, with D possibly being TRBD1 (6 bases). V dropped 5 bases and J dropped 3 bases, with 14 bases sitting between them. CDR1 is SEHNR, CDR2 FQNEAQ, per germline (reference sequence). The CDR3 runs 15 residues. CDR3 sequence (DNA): TGTGCCAGCAGCCGAGACCCGGGACACAAAAACATTCAGTACTTC. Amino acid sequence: CASSRDPGHKNIQYF.

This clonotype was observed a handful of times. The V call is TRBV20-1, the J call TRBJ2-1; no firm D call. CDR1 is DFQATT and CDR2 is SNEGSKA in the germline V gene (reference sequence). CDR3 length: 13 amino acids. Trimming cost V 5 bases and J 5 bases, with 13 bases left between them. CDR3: CSAFYGSNNEQFF. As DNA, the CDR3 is TGCAGTGCTTTTTATGGGTCAAACAATGAGCAGTTCTTC.

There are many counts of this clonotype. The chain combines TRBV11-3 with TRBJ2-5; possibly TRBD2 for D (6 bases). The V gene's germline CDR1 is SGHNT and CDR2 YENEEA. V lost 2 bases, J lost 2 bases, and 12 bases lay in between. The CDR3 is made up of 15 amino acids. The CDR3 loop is CASSLRLGPQETQYF. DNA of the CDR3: TGTGCCAGCAGCTTACGACTAGGTCCTCAAGAGACCCAGTACTTC.

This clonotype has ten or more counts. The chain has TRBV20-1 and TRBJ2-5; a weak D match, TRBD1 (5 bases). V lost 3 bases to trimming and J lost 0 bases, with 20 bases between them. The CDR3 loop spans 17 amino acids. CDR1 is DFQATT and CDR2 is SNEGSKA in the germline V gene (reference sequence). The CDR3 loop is CSARALTLGHDQETQYF. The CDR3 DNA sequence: TGCAGTGCTAGGGCCTTGACCCTTGGACATGACCAAGAGACCCAGTACTTC.

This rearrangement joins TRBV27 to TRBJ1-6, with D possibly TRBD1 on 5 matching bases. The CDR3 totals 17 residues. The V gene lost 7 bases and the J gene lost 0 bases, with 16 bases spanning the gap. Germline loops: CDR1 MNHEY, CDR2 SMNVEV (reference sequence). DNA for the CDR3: TGTGCCAGCACCAAAACCGGGGGAAGCTCCTATAATTCACCCCTCCACTTT. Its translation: CASTKTGGSSYNSPLHF.

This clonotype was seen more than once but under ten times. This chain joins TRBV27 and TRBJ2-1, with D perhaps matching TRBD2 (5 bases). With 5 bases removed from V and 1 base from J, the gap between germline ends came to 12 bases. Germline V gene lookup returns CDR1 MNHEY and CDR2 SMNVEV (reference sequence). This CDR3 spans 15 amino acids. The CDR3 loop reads CASSPRRDSYNEQFF. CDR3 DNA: TGTGCCAGCAGTCCGCGACGGGATTCCTACAATGAGCAGTTCTTC.

Here the CDR3 reads CASRIQGALGKNIQYF. CDR3 DNA sequence: TGTGCCAGCAGGATACAGGGGGCTCTAGGCAAAAACATTCAGTACTTC. The rearrangement links TRBV6-1 to TRBJ2-4; 9 bases match TRBD1. CDR1 MNHNS and CDR2 SASEGT come from the germline V gene. CDR3 length equals 16 residues. After removal of 6 bases from V and 3 bases from J, the junction contained 9 bases not matched to a gene.

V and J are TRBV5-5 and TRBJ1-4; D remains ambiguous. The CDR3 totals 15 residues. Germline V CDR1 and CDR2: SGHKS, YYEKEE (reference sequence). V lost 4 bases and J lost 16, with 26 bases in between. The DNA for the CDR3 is TGTGCCAGCAGCCAAGCCCCCCGGAAGGAGGTTTTTCGGTTTTTT. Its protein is CASSQAPRKEVFRFF.

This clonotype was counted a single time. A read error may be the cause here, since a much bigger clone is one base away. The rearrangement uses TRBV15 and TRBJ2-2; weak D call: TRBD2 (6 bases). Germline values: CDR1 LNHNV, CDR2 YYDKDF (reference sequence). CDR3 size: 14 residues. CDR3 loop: CAIADVANTGGLFF. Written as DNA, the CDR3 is TGTGCCATAGCTGACGTTGCGAACACCGGGGGGCTGTTTTTT.

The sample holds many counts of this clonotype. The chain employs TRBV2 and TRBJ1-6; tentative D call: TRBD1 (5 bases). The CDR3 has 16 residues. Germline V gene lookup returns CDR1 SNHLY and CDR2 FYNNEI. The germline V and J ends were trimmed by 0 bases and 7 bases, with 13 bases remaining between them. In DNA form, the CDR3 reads TGTGCCAGCAGTGAAGCGGGGGTTGTTGGGAATTCACCCCTCCACTTT. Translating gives CASSEAGVVGNSPLHF.

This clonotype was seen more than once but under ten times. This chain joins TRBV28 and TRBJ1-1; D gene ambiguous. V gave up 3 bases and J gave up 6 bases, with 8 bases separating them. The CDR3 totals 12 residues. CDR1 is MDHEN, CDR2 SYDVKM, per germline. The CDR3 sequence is CASSFLGAEAFF. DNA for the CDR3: TGTGCCAGCAGTTTTTTGGGAGCTGAAGCTTTCTTT.